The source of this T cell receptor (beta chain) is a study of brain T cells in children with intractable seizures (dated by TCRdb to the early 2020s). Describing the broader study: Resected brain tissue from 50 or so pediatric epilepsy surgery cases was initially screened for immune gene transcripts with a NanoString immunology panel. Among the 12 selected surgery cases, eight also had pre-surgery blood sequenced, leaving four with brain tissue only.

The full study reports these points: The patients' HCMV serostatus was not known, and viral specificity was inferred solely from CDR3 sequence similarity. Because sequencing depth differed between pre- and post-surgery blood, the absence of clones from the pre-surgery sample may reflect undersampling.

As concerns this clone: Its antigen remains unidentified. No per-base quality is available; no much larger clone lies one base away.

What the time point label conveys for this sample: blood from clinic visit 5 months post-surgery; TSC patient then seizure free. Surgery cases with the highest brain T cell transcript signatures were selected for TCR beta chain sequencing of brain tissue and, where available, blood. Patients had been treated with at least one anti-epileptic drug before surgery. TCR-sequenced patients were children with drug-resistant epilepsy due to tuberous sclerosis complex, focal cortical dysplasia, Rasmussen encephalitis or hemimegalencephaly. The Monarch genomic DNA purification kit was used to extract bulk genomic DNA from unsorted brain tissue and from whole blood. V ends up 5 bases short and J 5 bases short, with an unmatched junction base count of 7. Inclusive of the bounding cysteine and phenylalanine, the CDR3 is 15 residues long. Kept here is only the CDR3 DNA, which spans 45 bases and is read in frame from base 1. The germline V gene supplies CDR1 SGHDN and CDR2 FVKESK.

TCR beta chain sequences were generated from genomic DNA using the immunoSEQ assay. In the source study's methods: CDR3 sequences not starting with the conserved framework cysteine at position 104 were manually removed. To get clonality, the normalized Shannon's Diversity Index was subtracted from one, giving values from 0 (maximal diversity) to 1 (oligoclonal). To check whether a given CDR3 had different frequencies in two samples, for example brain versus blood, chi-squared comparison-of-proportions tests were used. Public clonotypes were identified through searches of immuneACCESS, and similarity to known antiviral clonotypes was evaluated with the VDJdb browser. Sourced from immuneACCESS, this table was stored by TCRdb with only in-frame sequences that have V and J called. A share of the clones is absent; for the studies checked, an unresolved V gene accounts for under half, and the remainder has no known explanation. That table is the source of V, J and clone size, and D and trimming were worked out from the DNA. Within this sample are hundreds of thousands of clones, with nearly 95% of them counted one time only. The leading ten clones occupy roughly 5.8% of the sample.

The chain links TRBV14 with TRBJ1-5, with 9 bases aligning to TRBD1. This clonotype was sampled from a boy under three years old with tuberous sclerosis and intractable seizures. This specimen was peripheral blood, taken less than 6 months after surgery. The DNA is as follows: TGTGCCAGCAGCGAACGGAGGGACAGGGATCAGCCCCAGCATTTT. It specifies CASSERRDRDQPQHF.